Included here is one T cell receptor beta chain sequence, with context. Its antigen is undetermined. Unsorted libraries were prepared from 2 million PBMCs that had been stored at -80 C. This specimen comes from a study of neurological immune-mediated disorders. Germline CDR1 and CDR2: SGHTA and FQGTGA. The V end lost 3 bases, the J end lost 1 base, and 6 bases lay between the germline ends. The CDR3 spans 13 residues. General observations from the study: Private repertoires in all groups were suggested by the finding that expanded clones across subjects shared no CDR3 amino acid sequences.

TCRdb recomputed calls from the 5' RACE reads with MiXCR, one row per CDR3 protein. Of 70,000 to 95,000 distinct CDR3 sequences listed, more than 15% are singletons. Sequencing used PBMCs. The source is a middle-aged woman in good health. The V gene is TRBV7-3, the J gene TRBJ1-1; D is uncertain. CDR3 loop: CASSFDANTEAFF. Written as DNA, the CDR3 is TGTGCCAGCAGCTTCGACGCGAACACTGAAGCTTTCTTT.